The rows below give T cell receptor beta chains drawn from one sample of a study of T cells in Graves' hyperthyroidism and ophthalmopathy. TCRdb ran MiXCR on the multiplex PCR reads and lists one entry per CDR3 protein. This repertoire shows roughly 400,000 distinct CDR3 sequences, over 11% found once; its top ten account for under 30%. Material: blood. The source is a man aged 45-60 years with Graves' ophthalmopathy. The CDR3 runs from the conserved cysteine through the conserved F or W. A D gene is named only where the DNA matches it firmly. Some rows mark clone size as missing; the rest say once, few, many or name a class of expanded clone.

J	V	D	size	DNA	CDR3
TRBJ2-1	TRBV20-1	-	many	TGCAGTGGCTCAAACAATGAGCAGTTCTTC	CSGSNNEQFF
TRBJ2-1	TRBV10-3	-	many	TGTGCTACCCAAGAGGGGGGCGTCGATGAGCAGTTCTTC	CATQEGGVDEQFF
TRBJ2-7	TRBV3-1	-	many	TGTGCCAGCAGCCAAGGACTCCGGGTTACGGACGAGCAGTACTTC	CASSQGLRVTDEQYF
TRBJ2-1	TRBV5-5	-	few	TGTGCCAGCAGCCAACCCGACTACAATGAGCAGTTCTTC	CASSQPDYNEQFF
TRBJ2-7	TRBV4-1	TRBD2	few	TGCGCCAGCAGCCTCCGGACTAGCGGTTCATCCTACGAGCAGTACTTC	CASSLRTSGSSYEQYF
TRBJ2-5	TRBV4-2	-	-	TGTGCCAGCAGCCAAGAGTCTTACGACCAAGAGACCCAGTACTTC	CASSQESYDQETQYF
TRBJ1-2	TRBV20-1	TRBD1	few	TGCAGTGCTAGAGGGGCAGGGGGTGGCTACACCTTC	CSARGAGGGYTF
TRBJ2-3	TRBV20-1	TRBD2	-	TGCAGTGGACGACTAGCGGGCACAGATACGCAGTATTTT	CSGRLAGTDTQYF
TRBJ2-7	TRBV28	TRBD2	many	TGTGCCAGCAGTTTACCCGCGGGCGGGAGGGCCCACGAGCAGTACTTC	CASSLPAGGRAHEQYF
TRBJ2-3	TRBV6-1	-	many	TGTGCCAGCAGGACTACACCACCTGGAGATACGCAGTATTTT	CASRTTPPGDTQYF
TRBJ2-2	TRBV9	TRBD2	few	TGTGCCAGCAGCGTAGTACTAGCGGGAAACACCGGGGAGCTGTTTTTT	CASSVVLAGNTGELFF
TRBJ2-2	TRBV7-9	TRBD2	many	TGTGCCAGCAGTTCAGCGGGAGGGCCGAACACCGGGGAGCTGTTTTTT	CASSSAGGPNTGELFF
TRBJ1-2	TRBV5-1	TRBD1	many	TGCGCCAGCAGACTTGGGACAGGGACAAATGGCTACACCTTC	CASRLGTGTNGYTF
TRBJ2-3	TRBV12-3/TRBV12-4	-	many	TGTGCCAGCAGTTTCTTCGGATCTAGCACAGATACGCAGTATTTT	CASSFFGSSTDTQYF
TRBJ2-1	TRBV24-1	-	few	TGTGCCACGCAGGGAGTTGGGAATGAGCAGTTCTTC	CATQGVGNEQFF
TRBJ2-1	TRBV4-1	TRBD2	-	TGCGCCAGCAGCCAAGGGGCGGCGGGAGTTAGGAATGAGCAGTTCTTC	CASSQGAAGVRNEQFF
TRBJ2-1	TRBV19	-	few	TGTGCCAGTAGTATCAGTAGCGCGTCCTACAATGAGCAGTTCTTC	CASSISSASYNEQFF
TRBJ2-2	TRBV6-2/TRBV6-3	TRBD1	-	TGTGCCAGCAGTACGGGACAGAGATCCGGGGAGCTGTTTTTT	CASSTGQRSGELFF
TRBJ1-5	TRBV2	-	many	TGTGCCAGCACCGAGGAGGGCGGATTCTATAGCAATCAGCCCCAGCATTTT	CASTEEGGFYSNQPQHF
TRBJ2-7	TRBV7-8	TRBD1	many	TGTGCCAGCAGCTTACGACAGGGGTCGAACTACGAGCAGTACTTC	CASSLRQGSNYEQYF
TRBJ1-2	TRBV29-1	-	few	TGCAGCGTTGGTACCGGACAGAACTATGGCTACACCTTC	CSVGTGQNYGYTF
TRBJ1-5	TRBV6-1	-	many	TGTGCCAGCAGGGCCGGTGAAGGGGCGAAGGGCCAGCCCCAGCATTTT	CASRAGEGAKGQPQHF
TRBJ2-2	TRBV5-6	-	many	TGTGCCAGCAGCCCCATTGGTGCCGGGGAGCTGTTTTTT	CASSPIGAGELFF
TRBJ2-3	TRBV29-1	-	many	TGCAGCCTTGTAGGGATCGGGGGGCGCACAGATACGCAGTATTTT	CSLVGIGGRTDTQYF
TRBJ2-3	TRBV19	-	-	TGTGCCAGTAGTATTAGTCCAGATACGCAGTATTTT	CASSISPDTQYF
TRBJ2-1	TRBV6-1	-	many	TGTGCCAGCAGTGAAGACGGAGTTTATCTGCTTGAGCAGTTCTTC	CASSEDGVYLLEQFF
TRBJ1-3	TRBV5-1	TRBD1	-	TGCGCCAGCAGCGGGGGACAGACCTCCTCTGGAAACACCATATATTTT	CASSGGQTSSGNTIYF
TRBJ2-2	TRBV19	-	-	TGTGCCAGTAATTTTTTGGGCCAGGGTTTCGCCGGGGAGCTGTTTTTT	CASNFLGQGFAGELFF
TRBJ2-2	TRBV25-1	TRBD2	-	TGTGCCAGCAGTGCAACGGGACTATATTACGCCGGGGAGCTGTTTTTT	CASSATGLYYAGELFF
TRBJ2-1	TRBV3-1	-	many	TGTGCCAGCAGCCTCCCGCGACTAGAGCAGTTCTTC	CASSLPRLEQFF
TRBJ2-1	TRBV6-5	-	few	TGTGCCAGCAGTTACTCGGAGACATACAATGAGCAGTTCTTC	CASSYSETYNEQFF